One TCR beta chain is described in this entry. The CDR3 contains 12 residues. Germline V gene sequence: CDR1 DFQATT, CDR2 SNEGSKA (reference sequence). Between the trimmed V and J ends, which lost 2 bases and 3 bases, there was a span of 8 bases. The data originate from a study of blood T cells in healthy people across ages. A second roughly 7 to 12 cycle PCR used barcoded and J-beta primers. TCRdb itself ran the 5' RACE reads through MiXCR, one entry per CDR3 protein. The sample has around 820,000 distinct CDR3 sequences; approximately 25% are singletons. These sequences were also reported in another study, on T cells of mothers and their children.

The chain joins TRBV20-1 to TRBJ2-7; perhaps TRBD2 as D (6 bases). The TCR originated in a boy aged 5 to 17 in good health. Source material: blood. CDR3 bases: TGCAGTGCTAGAACTAGCTACTACGAGCAGTACTTC. Protein product: CSARTSYYEQYF.